The 16 T cell receptor beta chains below were found in one sample sequenced in a study of T cells in Graves' hyperthyroidism and ophthalmopathy. RNA transcripts served as the template for amplifying TCR beta CDR3 regions. The HTBI primer set served for first-round RT-PCR of the TCR CDR3. TCRdb redid the calling of the multiplex PCR reads with MiXCR, one entry per CDR3 protein. Of hundreds of thousands of distinct CDR3 sequences in the sample, roughly 14% were seen once. Sequencing input: blood. The origin of the receptors is a woman in her thirties or forties with Graves' ophthalmopathy.

This clonotype was observed many times. V and J are TRBV20-1 and TRBJ1-2; D unclear. The V gene's germline CDR1 is DFQATT and CDR2 SNEGSKA (reference sequence). The V end lost 6 bases, the J end lost 2 bases, and 16 bases lay between the germline ends. The CDR3 extends over 14 amino acids. As DNA, the CDR3 is TGCAGTGCCCCGATGCGCTCGAACAACTATGGCTACACCTTC. Encoded protein: CSAPMRSNNYGYTF.

This clonotype was seen at least ten times. This rearrangement joins TRBV7-8 to TRBJ1-1, with D possibly TRBD1 on 5 matching bases. The CDR3 is 15 amino acids. V was trimmed by 1 base and J by 2 bases, leaving 11 bases between them. CDR1 is SGHVS and CDR2 is FQNEAQ in the germline V gene. CDR3 DNA: TGTGCCAGCAGCTTAGAGGCAGGACACAACACTGAAGCTTTCTTT. As protein: CASSLEAGHNTEAFF. The full variable domain, in which reference TRBV7-8 and TRBJ1-1 provide the parts outside the CDR3, is GAGVSQSPRYKVAKRGQDVALRCDPISGHVSLFWYQQALGQGPEFLTYFQNEAQLDKSGLPSDRFFAERPEGSVSTLKIQRTQQEDSAVYLCASSLEAGHNTEAFFGQGTRLTVV.

In this sample, this clonotype turned up many times. The chain links TRBV12-3 or TRBV12-4 to TRBJ2-4; D is perhaps TRBD1 (6 bases). The V gene lost 6 bases and the J gene lost 3 bases, with 12 bases spanning the gap. The CDR3 sequence is 14 residues long. As DNA, the CDR3 is TGTGCCAGCAGCGACAGGATGGACAAAAACATTCAGTACTTC. It codes for CASSDRMDKNIQYF.

Comments on this clonotype: The junction does not match germline at one end; this may be a read error. The chain uses TRBV28 and TRBJ2-5; 7 nucleotides agree with TRBD2. In germline, CDR1 is MDHEN, CDR2 SYDVKM. The CDR3 loop spans 14 amino acids. CDR3 in DNA: TGTGCCAGCGGTTTAATAGCGGGCCAAGAGACCCAGTACTTC. Its translation is CASGLIAGQETQYF.

This clonotype was seen at least ten times. The chain employs TRBV28 and TRBJ1-2; no clear D gene. The CDR3 contains 14 residues. Per germline, CDR1 MDHEN and CDR2 SYDVKM. V lost 4 bases and J lost 1, with 10 bases in between. The CDR3 sequence is CASSSFGVNYGYTF. CDR3 sequence (DNA): TGTGCCAGCAGTTCGTTCGGAGTTAACTATGGCTACACCTTC.

This chain joins TRBV29-1 and TRBJ2-5; D ambiguous. V was shortened by 0 bases and J by 5 bases, with 13 bases between the two germline ends. Germline CDR1 reads SQVTM; CDR2 reads ANQGSEA. The CDR3 loop spans 14 amino acids. CDR3 in DNA: TGCAGCGTTGAAGACTGGCAAAGCCGGGAGACCCAGTACTTC. Translation: CSVEDWQSRETQYF. Full variable domain (remainder filled in from reference TRBV29-1 and TRBJ2-5): SAVISQKPSRDICQRGTSLTIQCQVDSQVTMMFWYRQQPGQSLTLIATANQGSEATYESGFVIDKFPISRPNLTFSTLTVSNMSPEDSSIYLCSVEDWQSRETQYFGPGTRLLVL.

This clonotype has ten or more counts. V and J are TRBV6-1 and TRBJ2-7, with D possibly being TRBD2 (6 bases). Germline CDR1 reads MNHNS; CDR2 reads SASEGT. This CDR3 is 14 amino acids long. The V and J ends lost 8 bases and 2 bases respectively, with 16 bases between them. CDR3 bases: TGTGCCAGCTCTCCGGGGACTTTAACCTACGAGCAGTACTTC. Translation gives CASSPGTLTYEQYF.

The sample holds many counts of this clonotype. This chain joins TRBV12-3 or TRBV12-4 and TRBJ2-7, with D perhaps matching TRBD1 or TRBD2 (5 bases each). The CDR3 is 13 amino acids. Trimming shortened V by 7 bases and J by 0 bases, and 10 bases separated the two germline ends. The CDR3 spells CASKGTLSYEQYF. In nucleotides, the CDR3 is TGTGCCAGCAAAGGGACCCTCTCCTACGAGCAGTACTTC.

This clonotype was recorded many times. This may stem from a read error, because a much larger clone lies one nucleotide away. This chain connects TRBV19 to TRBJ2-2; no reliable D call. CDR1 is LNHDA and CDR2 is SQIVND in the germline V gene (reference sequence). This CDR3 is built from 13 residues. This CDR3 is CAGSIRSTGELFF. The CDR3 nucleotides read TGTGCCGGTAGTATCAGGTCAACCGGGGAGCTGTTTTTT.

This clonotype was picked up a small number of times. The chain recombines TRBV29-1 with TRBJ2-4; 8 nucleotides agree with TRBD1. CDR3 length: 14 amino acids. Germline V gene sequence: CDR1 SQVTM, CDR2 ANQGSEA. V lost 4 bases, J lost 2 bases, and 4 bases stayed unmatched. This chain's CDR3 is CSVAGQGTKNIQYF. CDR3 nucleotides: TGCAGCGTTGCTGGACAGGGAACCAAAAACATTCAGTACTTC.

This clonotype showed up just a few times. This chain joins TRBV4-2 and TRBJ1-1; TRBD1 agrees at 7 bases. The V and J ends lost 3 bases and 3 bases, in that order; junction bases with no gene match: 4. Germline CDR1 LGHNA, CDR2 YNFKEQ. The CDR3 is 14 residues long. The chain's CDR3 is CASSHPRGDTEAFF. The CDR3 bases are TGTGCCAGCAGCCATCCCAGGGGGGACACTGAAGCTTTCTTT.

Ten or more counts support this clonotype. This rearrangement joins TRBV4-1 to TRBJ2-2, with 9 bases fitting TRBD1. The length of the CDR3 is 14 residues. J gave up 4 bases and V 3 bases, and 0 bases lay outside the gene matches. CDR1 is MGHRA, CDR2 YSYEKL, per germline. The CDR3 sequence is CASSQTGGTGELFF. The DNA for the CDR3 is TGCGCCAGCAGCCAGACAGGGGGCACCGGGGAGCTGTTTTTT.

The table lists this clonotype with many counts. The genes are TRBV29-1 and TRBJ2-2; the match to TRBD1 covers 7 bases. Germline trimming cut 6 bases from V and 6 bases from J; bases unmatched to any gene: 10. This CDR3 comprises 14 residues. Germline CDR1 reads SQVTM; CDR2 reads ANQGSEA. In DNA, the CDR3 is TGCAGCGTACGACAGGGCTCATTGTCCGGGGAGCTGTTTTTT. This translates into CSVRQGSLSGELFF.

This clonotype was seen a few times. One junction end disagrees with the germline gene, perhaps due to a read error. The CDR3 region has the DNA TGTGCTAGCAGCCTCCAGGTGCCAGGGAACACCGGGGAGCTGTTTTTT. It codes for CASSLQVPGNTGELFF. The chain is built from TRBV7-7 and TRBJ2-2; D gene unclear. Germline V gene data show CDR1 as SSHAT and CDR2 as FNYEAQ (reference sequence). The CDR3 spans 16 residues.

This clonotype was seen repeatedly, ten times or more. The CDR3 DNA sequence: TGTGCCAGCAGTCCGGGACAGGGGGGTGGACAGCCCCAGCATTTT. Amino acids: CASSPGQGGGQPQHF. The chain carries TRBV6-1 and TRBJ1-5, with TRBD1 identical over 11 bases. J was trimmed by 7 bases and V by 5 bases; bases with no gene match: 7. The CDR3 loop spans 15 amino acids. Germline CDR1 is MNHNS and CDR2 is SASEGT.

The sample holds many counts of this clonotype. This chain connects TRBV7-2 to TRBJ1-5, with a possible D match to TRBD1 (6 bases). Germline CDR1 SGHTA, CDR2 FQGNSA. Deletions cut 4 bases from V and 5 bases from J, with 15 bases between. This CDR3 contains 15 residues. This CDR3 reads CASSSNGQKDQPQHF. The CDR3, as DNA: TGTGCCAGCAGCTCTAACGGACAGAAAGATCAGCCCCAGCATTTT.